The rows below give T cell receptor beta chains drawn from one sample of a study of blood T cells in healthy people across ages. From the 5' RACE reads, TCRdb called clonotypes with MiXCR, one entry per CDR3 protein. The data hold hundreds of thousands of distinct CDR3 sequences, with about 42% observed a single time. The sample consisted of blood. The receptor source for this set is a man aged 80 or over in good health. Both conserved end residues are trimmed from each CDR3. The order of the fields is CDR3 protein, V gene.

SLRGRDNYNEQF | TRBV29-1
SAGPGRGLYQPQH | TRBV20-1
ASIVGTGNQPQH | TRBV28
SVEPGTGSDETQY | TRBV29-1
ASSLSFPLGEQF | TRBV7-3
ASSLASSGRGGAAKNIQY | TRBV14
SVPNLAGGYNEQF | TRBV29-1
SAKSGTSGGADTQY | TRBV20-1
ASSIGTVNEKLF | TRBV5-6
ANLESGRYEQY | TRBV27
SAPRWSGALSRGTDTQY | TRBV29-1
ASSVGNSPNSPLH | TRBV9
ASSLEQLQPQH | TRBV5-5
ASSYGTGAEAF | TRBV6-5
SVDSGALVTEAF | TRBV29-1
ASSRTGTSAYNEQF | TRBV5-1
ASSQDRGTVLSPLH | TRBV4-1
ASSVGAQGTGELF | TRBV9
SASGRRSETQY | TRBV20-1
ASSKRGCCEQY | TRBV21-1
ASSQNGRLAGYEQY | TRBV6-5
ASSYNSGTFTDTQY | TRBV6-2/TRBV6-3
AITRDREGEQY | TRBV10-3
ASSPLGKPGTASYEQY | TRBV6-1
ASSLRTSFNEQY | TRBV27
ASSLASGRRNEQY | TRBV7-2
ASSFTTLTEAF | TRBV5-1
ASSRGTRPPVKQY | TRBV13
SASAIEVEQY | TRBV20-1
ASSWTSGLAKNIQY | TRBV6-2/TRBV6-3
ASRDQEAQY | TRBV6-2/TRBV6-3
AISSVGRGGEQY | TRBV10-3
SLASGTHEQF | TRBV29-1
SVESDSSYNEQF | TRBV29-1
SARRAGRTDTQY | TRBV20-1
ASSQRTGTSGSVEQY | TRBV12-3/TRBV12-4
ASSPTGTSSDEQY | TRBV12-3/TRBV12-4
ASSLPGANEQF | TRBV12-3/TRBV12-4
SARAPETVYNEQF | TRBV20-1
SAGVGLPDTQY | TRBV20-1
ASSPGPTSGRTGELF | TRBV9
ASSPTGTTLYNEQF | TRBV11-2
ASSSPSGRAGEQF | TRBV7-6
ATSTRTGNLEQY | TRBV15
AIRTGAESGYT | TRBV10-3
ASSEPGLARAKNIQY | TRBV28
ASSSNPGQGSPLH | TRBV7-2
ASSLIGHSYNEQF | TRBV28
SARKLQGEGREKLF | TRBV20-1
ASSLGVTLTGQETQY | TRBV5-1
ASSLDRRGTDTQY | TRBV5-1
ATHRGPAGTDTQY | TRBV5-5